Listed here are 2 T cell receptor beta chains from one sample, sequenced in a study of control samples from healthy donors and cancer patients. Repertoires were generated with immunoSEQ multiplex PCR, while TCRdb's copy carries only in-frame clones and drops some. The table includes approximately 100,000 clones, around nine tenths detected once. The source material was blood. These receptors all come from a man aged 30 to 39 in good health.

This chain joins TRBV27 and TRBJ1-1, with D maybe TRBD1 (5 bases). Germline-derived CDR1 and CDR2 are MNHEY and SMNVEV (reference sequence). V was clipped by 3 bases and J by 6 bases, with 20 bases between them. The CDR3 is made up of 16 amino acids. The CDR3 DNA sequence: TGTGCCAGCAGTTTGATATGGGGACGGCCAGGCGCTGAAGCTTTCTTT. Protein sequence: CASSLIWGRPGAEAFF.

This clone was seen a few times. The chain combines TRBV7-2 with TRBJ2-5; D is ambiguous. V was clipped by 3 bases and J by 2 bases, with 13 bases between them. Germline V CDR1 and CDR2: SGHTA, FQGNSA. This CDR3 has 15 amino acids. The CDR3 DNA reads TGTGCCAGCAGCTTGACGGCCGGGCCGCAAGAGACCCAGTACTTC. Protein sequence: CASSLTAGPQETQYF.